The following is a T cell receptor beta chain sequence with its context. The antigen is undetermined. The germline V gene has CDR1 MGHRA and CDR2 YSYEKL. The CDR3 has 12 amino acids. V gave up 7 bases and J gave up 1 base, with 7 bases separating them. TCRdb's copy holds only in-frame clones and misses some; the assay was immunoSEQ multiplex PCR. The sample lists approximately 150,000 clones, around 92% seen once, with about 2.5% in the top ten. This entry comes from a study of T cell responses to AZD1222 COVID-19 vaccine. Study conclusions and caveats: The study reported that nearly half of spike-specific TCRs target unmutated variant regions. Spike-specific TCR breadth and depth went up after people got two AZD1222 doses.

Here the sequenced sample was peripheral blood, taken on day 0 of AZD1222 vaccination. This receptor was identified in an adult in good health. J is TRBJ1-1 and V is TRBV4-1; D is unresolved. CDR3 sequence reads: CASTHQNTEAFF. The CDR3 DNA follows: TGCGCCAGCACCCACCAGAACACTGAAGCTTTCTTT.